This T cell receptor (beta chain) is from a study of blood T cell repertoires in COVID-19. Study as a whole: The origin of the acute and convalescent COVID-19 samples was the United States, Italy and Spain. PBMCs, B-cell-depleted T cells, or T cells were the source of the cDNA or gDNA that made up the material.

Original methodology: Quantification of nucleated cells was approximated via reference gene primer amplification. Using immunoSEQ multiplex PCR, the repertoire was profiled, and TCRdb retains in-frame clones only, with some absent. V and J calls plus clone size are reproduced from that table; the DNA served to infer D and trimming. The table has 150,000 or so clones, 84% seen once; the top ten hold more than 7.5%. The CDR3 covers 11 residues. V was pared by 3 bases and J by 6 bases, with 7 bases between. Germline CDR1 DFQATT, CDR2 SNEGSKA (reference sequence). This receptor was obtained from a woman aged 45-60 years with acute or convalescent COVID-19. What was sequenced was peripheral blood. The V call is TRBV20-1, the J call TRBJ2-3; D not resolved. The CDR3, as DNA: TGCAGTGCTAGGAGCAGGGATACGCAGTATTTT. It translates to CSARSRDTQYF.